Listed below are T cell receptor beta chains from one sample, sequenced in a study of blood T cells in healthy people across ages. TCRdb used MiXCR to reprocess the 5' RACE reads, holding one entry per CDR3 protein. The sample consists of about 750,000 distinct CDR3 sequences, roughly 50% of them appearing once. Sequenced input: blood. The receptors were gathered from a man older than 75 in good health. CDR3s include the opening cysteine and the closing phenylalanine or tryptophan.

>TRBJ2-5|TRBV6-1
CASSVLAGVVETQYF
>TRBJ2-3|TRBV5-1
CASSFLSATDTQYF
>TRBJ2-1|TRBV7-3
CASSLMGRAGVRNEQFF
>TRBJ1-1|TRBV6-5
CASSLSRQGAWNTEAFF
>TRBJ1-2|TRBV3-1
CASSQEAKLYTF
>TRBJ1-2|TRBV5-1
CASSLAGQGASGYTF
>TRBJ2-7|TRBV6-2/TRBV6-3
CASSYPTASYEQYF
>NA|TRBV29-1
CSVPGQDWETQYF
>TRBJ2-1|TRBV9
CASSVLASGSYNEQFF
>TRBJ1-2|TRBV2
CASPRDVNYGYTF
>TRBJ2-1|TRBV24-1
CATSDPSPGGRSYNEQFF
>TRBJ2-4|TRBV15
CATSRDQGDVQYF
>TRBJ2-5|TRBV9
CASSVVILAPGETQYF
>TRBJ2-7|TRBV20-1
CSCSGTGSSYEQYF
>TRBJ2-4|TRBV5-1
CASSGRAGLENIQYF
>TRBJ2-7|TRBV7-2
CASSTGRGSYEQYF